This TCR beta chain was documented in a study of vaccination effects on CD4 cells after COVID-19. Findings of the study overall: At late timepoints after vaccination, vaccine- and infection-induced clones shrank markedly.

The data were produced by immunoSEQ multiplex PCR, yet TCRdb's version contains in-frame clones alone and is incomplete. In the table there are approximately 24,000 clones, roughly 80% of which are singletons. Antigen-specific CD4+ T cells were expanded (with viral peptide pools) by the ViraFEST assay ahead of sequencing. Between days 9 and 10 of culture, CD4+ T cells were separated out. Vaccinated participants had no history of SARS-CoV-2 infection and tested negative for nucleocapsid antibodies. The table lists this clone with a count of one. Its specificity is not known. Sample: CD4+ T cells from PBMCs cultured with HCoV-NL63 spike peptides, taken before COVID-19 vaccination. This receptor was taken from a human donor who received a COVID-19 vaccine.

CDR3 DNA: TGTGCCAGTAGTATAGTGGCTAGCAATCAGCCCCAGCATTTT. Translating gives CASSIVASNQPQHF. The chain employs TRBV19 and TRBJ1-5; D unclear. Germline CDR1 LNHDA, CDR2 SQIVND (reference sequence). V lost 1 base, J lost 0 bases, and 4 bases lay in between. The CDR3 length is 14 residues.